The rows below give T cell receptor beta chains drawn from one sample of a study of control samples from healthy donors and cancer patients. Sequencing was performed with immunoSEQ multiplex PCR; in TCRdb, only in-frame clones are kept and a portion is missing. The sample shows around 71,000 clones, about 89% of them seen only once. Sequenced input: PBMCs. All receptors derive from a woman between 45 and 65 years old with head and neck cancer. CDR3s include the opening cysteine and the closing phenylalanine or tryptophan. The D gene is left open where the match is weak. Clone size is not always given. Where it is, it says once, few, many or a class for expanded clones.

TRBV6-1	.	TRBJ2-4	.	TGTGCCAGCAGTGAGGCTGTTCTTCAGCCCAAAAACATTCAGTACTTC	CASSEAVLQPKNIQYF
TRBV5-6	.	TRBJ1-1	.	TGTGCCAGCAGTCAACACTCGGGCACTGAAGCTTTCTTT	CASSQHSGTEAFF
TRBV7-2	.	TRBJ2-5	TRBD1	TGTGCCAGCAGCTCTCCGACAGGGGGCGTGGAGACCCAGTACTTC	CASSSPTGGVETQYF
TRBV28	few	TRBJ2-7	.	TGTGCCAGCAGTTTAGCAGGGGCCTACGAGCAGTACTTC	CASSLAGAYEQYF
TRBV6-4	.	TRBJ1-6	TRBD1	TGTGCCAGCAGAGCCACAGGGGAATCACCCCTCCACTTT	CASRATGESPLHF
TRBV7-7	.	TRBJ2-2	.	TGTGCCAGCACCTTCAGTGGGACCGGGGAGCTGTTTTTT	CASTFSGTGELFF
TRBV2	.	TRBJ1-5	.	TGTGCCAGCAGTGAAGGGACAGCTAATCAGCCCCAGCATTTT	CASSEGTANQPQHF
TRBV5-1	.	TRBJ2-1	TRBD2	TGCGCCAGCAGCAGTCCGGGGGGGCTTGGTGAGCAGTTCTTC	CASSSPGGLGEQFF
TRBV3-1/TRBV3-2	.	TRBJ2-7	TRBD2	TGTGCCAGCAGCGTGACTAGCGGGGGTTTCTACGAGCAGTACTTC	CASSVTSGGFYEQYF
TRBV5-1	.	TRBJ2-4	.	TGCGCCAGCAGCTTGTGGCCAGCTCGGGACATTCAGTACTTC	CASSLWPARDIQYF
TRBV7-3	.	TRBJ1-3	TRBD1	TGTGCCAGCAGCCCAGGACAGGGGCCCCACTCTGGAAACACCATATATTTT	CASSPGQGPHSGNTIYF
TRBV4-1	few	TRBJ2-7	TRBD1	TGCGCCAGCAGCCAAGATACACAGGGGGCGCAGGACGAGCAGTACTTC	CASSQDTQGAQDEQYF
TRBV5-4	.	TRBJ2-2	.	TGTGCCAGCAGCTTGCAACGGGGGCAGCTAAGCACCGGGGAGCTGTTTTTT	CASSLQRGQLSTGELFF
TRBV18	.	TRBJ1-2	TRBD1	TGTGCCAGCTCACACGGACAGGCTAACTATGGCTACACCTTC	CASSHGQANYGYTF
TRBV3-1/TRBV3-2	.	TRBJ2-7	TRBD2	TGTGCCAGCAGCCAAGTGGACTTAGCGGGGGCCAATCTCTACGAGCAGTACTTC	CASSQVDLAGANLYEQYF
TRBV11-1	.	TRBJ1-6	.	TGTGCCAGCAGCTTAAATGACAGAAATTCACCCCTCCACTTT	CASSLNDRNSPLHF
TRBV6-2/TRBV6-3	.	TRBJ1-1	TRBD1	TGTGCCAGCAGTGCGCAGGGGGCATGGAACACTGAAGCTTTCTTT	CASSAQGAWNTEAFF
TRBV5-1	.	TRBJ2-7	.	TGCGCCAGCAGCCCCGGGGGCCGGGACCTGTACTTC	CASSPGGRDLYF
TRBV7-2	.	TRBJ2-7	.	TGTGCCAGCAGCCGTCGGGGCGGCTACGAGCAGTACTTC	CASSRRGGYEQYF
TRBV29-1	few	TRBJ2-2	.	TGCAGCGTTGACTTAAGGGACTCAGCGAACACCGGGGAGCTGTTTTTT	CSVDLRDSANTGELFF
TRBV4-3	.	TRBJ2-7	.	TGCGCCGGCAGCCAAGACCTGGGCCGCTCCTACGAGCAGTACTTC	CAGSQDLGRSYEQYF
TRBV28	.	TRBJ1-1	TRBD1	TGTGCCAGCAGCCTCCAAGAAGACAGGGGTATGAACACTGAAGCTTTCTTT	CASSLQEDRGMNTEAFF
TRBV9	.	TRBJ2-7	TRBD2	TGTGCCAGCAGCGTAGGGGGAGGGCGGTTCTACGAGCAGTACTTC	CASSVGGGRFYEQYF
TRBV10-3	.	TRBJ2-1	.	TGTGCCATCAGGGAGGGAGCCGGGACCTACAATGAGCAGTTCTTC	CAIREGAGTYNEQFF
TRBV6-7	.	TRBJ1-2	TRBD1	TGTGCCAGCAGTTACCCCTTCGACGGGACAGGGGCTGTCTATGGCTACACCTTC	CASSYPFDGTGAVYGYTF
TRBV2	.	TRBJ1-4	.	TGTGCCAGCAGTGTGGGCCCAACTAATGAAAAACTGTTTTTT	CASSVGPTNEKLFF
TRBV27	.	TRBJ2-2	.	TGTGCCAGCAGTCGTACTAACACCGGGGAGCTGTTTTTT	CASSRTNTGELFF
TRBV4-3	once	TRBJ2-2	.	TGCGCCAGCAGCCAAGAGGGAGCTGTCGGGGAGCTGTTTTTT	CASSQEGAVGELFF
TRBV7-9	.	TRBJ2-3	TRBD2	TGTGCCAGCAGCTTAAATCTAGCGGTTAGCACAGATACGCAGTATTTT	CASSLNLAVSTDTQYF
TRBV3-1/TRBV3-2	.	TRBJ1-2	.	TGTGCCAGCAGCCCCGGACAGAGTTATGGCTACACCTTC	CASSPGQSYGYTF
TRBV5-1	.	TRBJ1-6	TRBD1	TGCGCCAGCGGACTGGGACAGACTAATTCACCCCTCCACTTT	CASGLGQTNSPLHF
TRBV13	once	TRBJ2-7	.	TGTGCCAGCAGCTTAAGGGCAGGGCCCAGCCGCCACTACGAGCAGTACTTC	CASSLRAGPSRHYEQYF
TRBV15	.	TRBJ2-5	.	TGTGCCACCAGCACTTCCTGGCCCCAAGAGACCCAGTACTTC	CATSTSWPQETQYF
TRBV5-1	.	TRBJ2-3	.	TGCGCCAGCAAATACGACACAGATACGCAGTATTTT	CASKYDTDTQYF
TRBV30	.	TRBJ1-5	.	TGTGCCTGGAGTGTACGTGTGGGGGCCGCATGGGCGGATCAGCCCCAGCATTTT	CAWSVRVGAAWADQPQHF
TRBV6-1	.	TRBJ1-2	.	TGTGCCAGCAGTGAAGCGGGGGTGGACTATGGCTACACCTTC	CASSEAGVDYGYTF
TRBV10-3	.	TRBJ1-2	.	TGTGCCATCAGTGAGTCGACTCGAGGGGCCGAGAACTATGGCTACACCTTC	CAISESTRGAENYGYTF
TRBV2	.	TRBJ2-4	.	TGTGCCAGCCTTGACAGAAACCTAGCCAAAAACATTCAGTACTTC	CASLDRNLAKNIQYF
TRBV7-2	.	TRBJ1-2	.	TGTGCCAGCAGCCCCATAGGTGGGGGTCGCTATGGCTACACCTTC	CASSPIGGGRYGYTF
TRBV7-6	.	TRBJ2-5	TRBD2	TGTGCCAGCAGAAAGGGGACTAGCCCACAAGAGACCCAGTACTTC	CASRKGTSPQETQYF
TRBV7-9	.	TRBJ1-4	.	TGTGCCAGCAGCTTAGCGCCCCAGGGGCTGGGGGAAAAACTGTTTTTT	CASSLAPQGLGEKLFF
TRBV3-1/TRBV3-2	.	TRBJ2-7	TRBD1	TGTGCCAGCAGCCCTCTGCAGGGGGAAAGCGAGCAGTACTTC	CASSPLQGESEQYF
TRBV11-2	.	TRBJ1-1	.	TGTGCCAGCAGCTTAGAGTGGAGGGTCAAGGGCACTGAAGCTTTCTTT	CASSLEWRVKGTEAFF